A selection of T cell receptor beta chains follows, all from one sample in a study of Ad26.COV2.S vaccination and SARS-CoV-2 variants. Sequencing used immunoSEQ multiplex PCR; TCRdb keeps in-frame clones, though not all of them. The table includes 290,000 or so clones, around 87% detected once. The sequencing used peripheral blood, collected in a trial of Ad26.COV2.S vaccine versus placebo. These receptors were taken from a person between 18 and 65 years old who received the Ad26.COV2.S COVID-19 vaccine or a placebo. Both conserved end residues are part of each CDR3. The D gene is left open where the match is weak. Where a row states a size, it is once, few, many or the class of an expanded clone; other rows omit it.

j_call,d_call,clone_size,v_call,cdr3_aa,cdr3_nt
TRBJ2-3,TRBD2,-,TRBV10-3,CAIKPLAGETDTQYF,TGTGCCATCAAGCCCCTAGCGGGAGAGACAGATACGCAGTATTTT
TRBJ1-2,TRBD1,once,TRBV7-9,CASSYGQGASGGYTF,TGTGCCAGCAGCTACGGGCAGGGGGCGTCGGGTGGCTACACCTTC
TRBJ2-5,TRBD1,-,TRBV7-6,CASSLLTGALETQYF,TGTGCCAGCAGCTTGTTAACAGGGGCGTTGGAGACCCAGTACTTC
TRBJ1-2,TRBD1,-,TRBV13,CASSRYAGTGSYGYTF,TGTGCCAGCAGCCGATACGCAGGGACAGGGTCCTATGGCTACACCTTC
TRBJ2-7,TRBD2,-,TRBV6-5,CASIGGTTPYEQYF,TGTGCCAGCATCGGCGGGACTACCCCCTACGAGCAGTACTTC
TRBJ2-5,TRBD2,-,TRBV20-1,CSASKRLAGGFSETQYF,TGCAGTGCTAGTAAACGGCTAGCGGGAGGGTTTTCAGAGACCCAGTACTTC
TRBJ1-2,TRBD1,few,TRBV30,CAWSTNTGVLYGYTF,TGTGCCTGGAGTACAAACACAGGGGTCCTCTATGGCTACACCTTC
TRBJ2-7,-,-,TRBV18,CASSPPGGGLYEQYF,TGTGCCAGCTCACCACCGGGTGGGGGGCTATACGAGCAGTACTTC
TRBJ2-4,-,once,TRBV6-5,CASTVGDIQYF,TGTGCCAGCACCGTAGGGGACATTCAGTACTTC
TRBJ1-1,-,-,TRBV20-1,CSASKAEAFF,TGCAGTGCTAGTAAGGCTGAAGCTTTCTTT
TRBJ1-2,-,-,TRBV12-3/TRBV12-4,CASSFEGVSSYTF,TGTGCCAGCAGTTTTGAGGGGGTTTCGAGTTACACCTTC
TRBJ1-5,-,-,TRBV4-2,CASRGLEGNQPQHF,TGTGCCAGCAGGGGACTCGAGGGGAATCAGCCCCAGCATTTT
TRBJ1-1,-,-,TRBV7-9,CASSLGGELKAFF,TGTGCCAGCAGCTTAGGAGGGGAACTAAAAGCTTTCTTT
TRBJ1-1,TRBD1,-,TRBV7-6,CASSLGQGVTEAFF,TGTGCCAGCAGCTTAGGACAGGGAGTCACTGAAGCTTTCTTT